The 7 T cell receptor beta chains presented below share a single source sample, sequenced in a study of T cell responses to AZD1222 COVID-19 vaccine. The table came from immunoSEQ multiplex PCR; TCRdb's copy has only in-frame clones and leaves some out. The sample lists about 67,000 clones; under 90% were seen once. The sample in question was peripheral blood, obtained on day 0 of AZD1222 vaccination. Source of these receptors: an adult in good health.

The CDR3 DNA sequence: TGTGCCACCAGTGATTTTAGAGTTTCCTATGGCTACACCTTC. It translates to CATSDFRVSYGYTF. This chain uses TRBV24-1 with TRBJ1-2, with unresolved D. The CDR3 runs to 14 residues. The ends were cut back, 1 base at V and 4 bases at J, with 9 bases in the middle. Germline assignment: CDR1 KGHDR and CDR2 SFDVKD.

J is TRBJ1-5 and V is TRBV6-5; D uncertain. This CDR3 contains 14 residues. Germline V gives CDR1 MNHEY, CDR2 SVGAGI. The germline V and J ends were trimmed by 6 bases and 0 bases, with 9 bases remaining between them. In DNA, the CDR3 is TGTGCCAGCAGCGACGTAGATAGCAATCAGCCCCAGCATTTT. Translating it yields CASSDVDSNQPQHF.

This rearrangement joins TRBV19 to TRBJ2-3, with TRBD1 matching over 9 bases. This CDR3 region has 16 residues. Germline CDR1 and CDR2: LNHDA and SQIVND (reference sequence). After removal of 6 bases from V and 4 bases from J, the junction contained 11 bases not matched to a gene. The CDR3 here is CASSPIGTGGADTQYF. The CDR3 DNA reads as TGTGCCAGTAGCCCTATAGGCACAGGGGGCGCAGATACGCAGTATTTT.

The chain links TRBV4-2 to TRBJ1-2; D ambiguous. This CDR3 region has 16 residues. Germline CDR1 LGHNA, CDR2 YNFKEQ. V was trimmed by 5 bases and J by 4 bases, leaving 20 bases between them. The CDR3 reads CASSYKRGQEGYGYTF. CDR3 bases: TGTGCCAGCAGCTATAAACGGGGTCAAGAAGGCTATGGCTACACCTTC.

The gene calls are TRBV7-2 and TRBJ2-5; 11 bases fit TRBD1. Germline loops: CDR1 SGHTA, CDR2 FQGNSA. The length of the CDR3 is 15 residues. The J segment lost 10 bases and the V segment lost 4 bases, leaving 11 bases of the junction unmatched. CDR3: CASSYLGTGGGDQYF. The CDR3, as DNA: TGTGCCAGCAGCTACTTGGGGACAGGGGGAGGAGACCAGTACTTC.

This chain joins TRBV3-1 (or the pseudogene TRBV3-2) and TRBJ2-3; D may match TRBD1 or TRBD2 (5 bases each). The ends were cut back, 4 bases at V and 4 bases at J, with 9 bases in the middle. Looked up from germline, CDR1 is LGHDT and CDR2 is YNNKEL (reference sequence). The CDR3 covers 13 residues. In nucleotides, the CDR3 is TGTGCCAGCAGCCCGGGACCCCCAGATACGCAGTATTTT. Translation gives CASSPGPPDTQYF.

The CDR3 here is CSATPVNEQFF. The DNA for the CDR3 is TGCAGTGCTACCCCCGTCAATGAGCAGTTCTTC. This chain joins TRBV20-1 and TRBJ2-1; D unclear. CDR1 and CDR2 (germline): DFQATT, SNEGSKA (reference sequence). V gave up 4 bases and J gave up 6 bases, with 7 bases separating them. This CDR3 is 11 amino acids long.